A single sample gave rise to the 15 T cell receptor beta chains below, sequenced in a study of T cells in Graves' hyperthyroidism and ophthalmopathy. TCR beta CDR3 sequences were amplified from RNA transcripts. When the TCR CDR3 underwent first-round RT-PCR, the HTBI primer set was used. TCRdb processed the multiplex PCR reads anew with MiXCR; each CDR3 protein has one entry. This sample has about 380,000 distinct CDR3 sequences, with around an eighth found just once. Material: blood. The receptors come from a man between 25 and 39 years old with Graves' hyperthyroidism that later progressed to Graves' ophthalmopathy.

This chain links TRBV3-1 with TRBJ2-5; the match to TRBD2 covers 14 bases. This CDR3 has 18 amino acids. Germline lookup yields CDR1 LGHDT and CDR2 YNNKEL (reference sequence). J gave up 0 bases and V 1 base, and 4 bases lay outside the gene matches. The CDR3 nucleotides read TGTGCCAGCAGCCAAGCGCAGACTAGCGGGGGGGACCAAGAGACCCAGTACTTC. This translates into CASSQAQTSGGDQETQYF.

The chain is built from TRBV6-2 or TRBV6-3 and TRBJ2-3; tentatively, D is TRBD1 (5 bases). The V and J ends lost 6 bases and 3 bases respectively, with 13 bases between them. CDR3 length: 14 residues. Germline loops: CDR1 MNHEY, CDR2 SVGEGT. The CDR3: CASSGPRVTDTQYF. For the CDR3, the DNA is TGTGCCAGCAGCGGACCCAGGGTAACAGATACGCAGTATTTT.

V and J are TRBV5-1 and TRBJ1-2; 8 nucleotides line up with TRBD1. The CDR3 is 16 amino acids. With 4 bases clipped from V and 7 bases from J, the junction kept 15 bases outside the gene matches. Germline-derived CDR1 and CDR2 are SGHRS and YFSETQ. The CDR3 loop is CASSTLGLDRAVGYTF. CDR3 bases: TGCGCCAGCAGCACCCTCGGGCTGGACAGGGCGGTTGGCTACACCTTC.

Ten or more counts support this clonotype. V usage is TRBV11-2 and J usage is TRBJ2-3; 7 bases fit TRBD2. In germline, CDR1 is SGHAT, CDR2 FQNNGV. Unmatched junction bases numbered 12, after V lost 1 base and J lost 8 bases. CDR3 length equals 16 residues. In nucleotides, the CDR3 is TGTGCCAGCAGCTTAGCGCCGGTGTCGGGGGGAGGTACGCAGTATTTT. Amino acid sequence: CASSLAPVSGGGTQYF.

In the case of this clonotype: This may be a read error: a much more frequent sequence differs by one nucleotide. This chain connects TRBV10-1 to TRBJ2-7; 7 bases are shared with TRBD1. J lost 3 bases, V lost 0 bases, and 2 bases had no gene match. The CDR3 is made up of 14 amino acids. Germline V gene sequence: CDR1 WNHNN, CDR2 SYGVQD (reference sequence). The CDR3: CASSESAGGYEQYF. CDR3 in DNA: TGCGCCAGCAGTGAGTCGGCAGGGGGCTACGAGCAGTACTTC.

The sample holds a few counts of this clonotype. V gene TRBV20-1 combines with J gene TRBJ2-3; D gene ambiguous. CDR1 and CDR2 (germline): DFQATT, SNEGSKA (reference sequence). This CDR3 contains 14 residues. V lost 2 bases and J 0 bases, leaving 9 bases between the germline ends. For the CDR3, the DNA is TGCAGTGCTAGAAAAGAAACAAGCACAGATACGCAGTATTTT. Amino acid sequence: CSARKETSTDTQYF.

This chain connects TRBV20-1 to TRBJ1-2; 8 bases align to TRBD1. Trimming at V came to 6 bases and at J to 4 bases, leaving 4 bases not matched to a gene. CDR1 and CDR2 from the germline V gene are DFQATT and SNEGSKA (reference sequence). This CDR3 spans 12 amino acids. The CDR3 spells CSAAGTGYGYTF. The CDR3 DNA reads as TGCAGTGCCGCCGGGACAGGCTATGGCTACACCTTC.

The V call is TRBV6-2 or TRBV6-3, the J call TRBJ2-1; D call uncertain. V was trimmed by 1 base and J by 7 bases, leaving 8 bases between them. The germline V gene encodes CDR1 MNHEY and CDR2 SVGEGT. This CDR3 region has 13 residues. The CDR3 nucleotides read TGTGCCAGCAGTTACTTCTTGAGGAATGAGCAGTTCTTC. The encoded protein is CASSYFLRNEQFF.

This CDR3 is CASSDQDSTDTQYF. In nucleotides, the CDR3 is TGTGCCAGCAGTGACCAGGACTCGACAGATACGCAGTATTTT. V and J are TRBV2 and TRBJ2-3; tentatively, D is TRBD2 (5 bases). Trimming stripped 3 bases from V and 3 bases from J, with 10 bases between. Germline CDR1 SNHLY, CDR2 FYNNEI. This CDR3 is 14 amino acids long. Full variable domain (remainder filled in from reference TRBV2 and TRBJ2-3): EPEVTQTPSHQVTQMGQEVILRCVPISNHLYFYWYRQILGQKVEFLVSFYNNEISEKSEIFDDQFSVERPDGSNFTLKIRSTKLEDSAMYFCASSDQDSTDTQYFGPGTRLTVL.

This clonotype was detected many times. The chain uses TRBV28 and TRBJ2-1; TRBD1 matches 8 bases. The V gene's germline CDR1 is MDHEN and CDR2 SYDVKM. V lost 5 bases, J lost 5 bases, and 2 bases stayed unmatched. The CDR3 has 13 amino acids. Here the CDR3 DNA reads TGTGCCAGCAGTATACAGGGGGACAATGAGCAGTTCTTC. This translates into CASSIQGDNEQFF.

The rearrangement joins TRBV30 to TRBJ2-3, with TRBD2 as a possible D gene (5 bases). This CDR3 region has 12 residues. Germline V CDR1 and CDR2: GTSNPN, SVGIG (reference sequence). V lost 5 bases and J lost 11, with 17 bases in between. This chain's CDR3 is CAWAVRRTRQYF. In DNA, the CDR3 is TGTGCCTGGGCGGTCAGGAGGACCCGGCAGTATTTT.

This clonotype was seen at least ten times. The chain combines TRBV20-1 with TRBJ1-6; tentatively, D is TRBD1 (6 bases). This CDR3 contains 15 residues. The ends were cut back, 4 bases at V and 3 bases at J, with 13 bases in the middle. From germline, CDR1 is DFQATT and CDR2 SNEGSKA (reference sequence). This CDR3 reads CSAILGGHYNSPLHF. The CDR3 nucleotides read TGCAGTGCTATTCTGGGGGGCCACTATAATTCACCCCTCCACTTT.

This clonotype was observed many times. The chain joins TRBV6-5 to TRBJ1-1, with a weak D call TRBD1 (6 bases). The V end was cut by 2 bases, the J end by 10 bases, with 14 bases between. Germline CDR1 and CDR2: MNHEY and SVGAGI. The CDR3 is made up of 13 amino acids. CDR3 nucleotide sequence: TGTGCCAGCAGTTACGCCTCGGGGGGCTTAGCTTTCTTT. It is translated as CASSYASGGLAFF.

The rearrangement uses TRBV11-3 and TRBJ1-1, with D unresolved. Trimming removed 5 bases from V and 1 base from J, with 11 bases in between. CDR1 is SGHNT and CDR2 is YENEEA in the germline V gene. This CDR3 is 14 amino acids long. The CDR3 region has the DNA TGTGCCAGCAGCGCGCGGACGACGAACACTGAAGCTTTCTTT. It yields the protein CASSARTTNTEAFF.

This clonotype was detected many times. This CDR3 reads CATSTHQGFNTGELFF. In DNA, the CDR3 is TGTGCCACCAGCACCCACCAGGGGTTCAACACCGGGGAGCTGTTTTTT. The rearrangement uses TRBV15 and TRBJ2-2; weak D call: TRBD1 (6 bases). The germline CDR1 and CDR2 sequences are LNHNV and YYDKDF (reference sequence). CDR3 length: 16 amino acids. V was trimmed by 4 bases and J by 2 bases, leaving 14 bases between them.